The 20 T cell receptor beta chains given below trace back to one sample, sequenced in a study of blood T cells in healthy people across ages. Alongside a J-beta primer mix, a sample-barcoded 5' primer served in a second PCR lasting 7 to 11 cycles. Via MiXCR, TCRdb re-called the 5' RACE reads, giving one row per CDR3 protein. The sample includes approximately 690,000 distinct CDR3 sequences, under 70% of them seen just once. Sequencing was carried out using blood. Receptors originate from a man between 60 and 70 years old in good health.

The V gene is TRBV20-1, the J gene TRBJ1-2; TRBD1 aligns across 9 bases. Germline CDR1 is DFQATT and CDR2 is SNEGSKA (reference sequence). Losses at the gene ends were 5 bases for V and 4 bases for J; bases not matched to a gene: 5. This CDR3 has 13 amino acids. As DNA, the CDR3 is TGCAGTGCTGGCGGGACAGGGAGCTATGGCTACACCTTC. As protein: CSAGGTGSYGYTF.

The table lists this clonotype with a few counts. The chain uses TRBV7-8 and TRBJ2-1; 7 bases line up with TRBD1. Germline trimming cut 4 bases from V and 5 bases from J; bases unmatched to any gene: 8. Per the germline V gene, CDR1 is SGHVS and CDR2 is FQNEAQ. The CDR3 totals 15 residues. CDR3 amino acids: CASSSEDRVHNEQFF. For the CDR3, the DNA is TGTGCCAGCAGCTCCGAAGACAGGGTTCACAATGAGCAGTTCTTC.

The chain carries TRBV5-6 and TRBJ2-1; possible D gene TRBD2, 6 bases. CDR3 size: 15 residues. The V and J ends lost 0 bases and 2 bases respectively, with 9 bases between them. Germline-derived CDR1 and CDR2 are SGHDT and YYEEEE. CDR3 DNA: TGTGCCAGCAGCTTGGTGGGGAGGACCTACAATGAGCAGTTCTTC. This codes for CASSLVGRTYNEQFF.

The V gene is TRBV2, the J gene TRBJ1-5; no clear D. From germline, CDR1 is SNHLY and CDR2 FYNNEI. Trimming shortened V by 1 base and J by 3 bases, and 13 bases separated the two germline ends. The CDR3 runs to 16 residues. In DNA, the CDR3 is TGTGCCAGCAGTGAAGAACCGAGGGCCTTCAATCAGCCCCAGCATTTT. Translation: CASSEEPRAFNQPQHF.

This clonotype showed up just a few times. The chain couples TRBV3-1 to TRBJ2-4; perhaps TRBD1 as D (6 bases). Germline V CDR1 and CDR2: LGHDT, YNNKEL (reference sequence). V was pared by 0 bases and J by 9 bases, with 12 bases between. This CDR3 comprises 14 residues. CDR3 loop: CASSQDLAGAIQYF. The CDR3, as DNA: TGTGCCAGCAGCCAAGATCTGGCAGGGGCCATTCAGTACTTC.

The gene calls are TRBV6-1 and TRBJ1-2; the D gene is possibly TRBD1 (5 bases). V was pared by 7 bases and J by 3 bases, with 15 bases between. This CDR3 spans 14 amino acids. Germline CDR1 is MNHNS and CDR2 is SASEGT. The CDR3, as DNA: TGTGCCAGCACCAGGGTGGGGCACTACTATGGCTACACCTTC. This sequence encodes CASTRVGHYYGYTF.

This rearrangement joins TRBV29-1 to TRBJ2-1; 8 bases are shared with TRBD2. CDR3 size: 12 residues. CDR1 is SQVTM, CDR2 ANQGSEA, per germline. The J segment lost 6 bases and the V segment lost 5 bases, leaving 3 bases of the junction unmatched. The CDR3 loop reads CSVSGGSNEQFF. CDR3 nucleotides: TGCAGCGTTAGCGGGGGAAGCAATGAGCAGTTCTTC.

V and J are TRBV6-2 or TRBV6-3 and TRBJ2-7, with 8 bases fitting TRBD1. V was clipped by 2 bases and J by 4 bases; unmatched bases: 1. This CDR3 has 13 amino acids. CDR1 is MNHEY, CDR2 SVGEGT, per germline. The CDR3 bases are TGTGCCAGCAGTTACCGGACAGGGTACGAGCAGTACTTC. The encoded protein is CASSYRTGYEQYF.

CDR3 protein: CASSRNRDSQETQYF. In DNA, the CDR3 is TGCGCCAGCAGCCGGAACAGAGACAGCCAAGAGACCCAGTACTTC. The chain is built from TRBV5-1 and TRBJ2-5, with D maybe TRBD1 (5 bases). Germline loops: CDR1 SGHRS, CDR2 YFSETQ. The CDR3 runs 15 residues. V shed 4 bases and J shed 1 base, with 14 bases lying between them.

The rearrangement uses TRBV7-8 and TRBJ1-1; D not resolved. CDR3 length: 13 amino acids. Germline V lookup: CDR1 SGHVS, CDR2 FQNEAQ. V lost 11 bases and J lost 0, with 13 bases in between. DNA for the CDR3: TGTGCCTCTTTCGGCTTCATGAACACTGAAGCTTTCTTT. Protein: CASFGFMNTEAFF.

This chain links TRBV2 with TRBJ2-5, with 9 bases identical to TRBD1. The J call may be wrong; the DNA end is better matched by TRBJ2-7. Germline V gives CDR1 SNHLY, CDR2 FYNNEI. CDR3 length: 13 residues. DNA of the CDR3: TGTGCCAGCAGGACAGGGGGGTCACGCGAGCAGTACTTC. Amino acid sequence: CASRTGGSREQYF.

Remarks on this clonotype: A read error may produce the germline difference seen at one junction end. The J gene is TRBJ1-5, the V gene TRBV10-3; 9 bases agree with TRBD1. Per the germline V gene, CDR1 is ENHRY and CDR2 is SYGVKD. The CDR3 runs to 14 residues. CDR3 sequence: CAISDTGGKQPQHF. Here the CDR3 DNA reads TGTGCCATCAGTGATACAGGGGGCAAACAGCCCCAGCATTTT.

V and J are TRBV5-1 and TRBJ2-3, with D maybe TRBD2 (5 bases). Per germline, CDR1 SGHRS and CDR2 YFSETQ. This CDR3 spans 16 amino acids. Between the trimmed V and J ends, which lost 2 bases and 0 bases, there was a span of 13 bases. CDR3 protein: CASSFGRGSSTDTQYF. In nucleotides, the CDR3 is TGCGCCAGCAGCTTTGGAAGAGGGAGCAGCACAGATACGCAGTATTTT.

This chain joins TRBV18 and TRBJ2-1; no reliable D call. The DNA end is a closer match to TRBJ2-7, so the J assignment may be wrong. The V gene's germline CDR1 is KGHSH and CDR2 LQKENI. The CDR3 has 16 amino acids. CDR3 loop: CASSLGLTSSYNEQYF. In DNA, the CDR3 is TGTGCCAGCTCACTCGGTTTAACGAGCTCCTACAATGAGCAGTACTTC.

This clonotype has just a few counts. The V and J genes are TRBV12-3 or TRBV12-4 and TRBJ2-2; D ambiguous. The V and J ends lost 3 bases and 3 bases respectively, with 5 bases between them. This CDR3 region has 13 residues. The CDR3, as DNA: TGTGCCAGCAGTTTGACGGACACCGGGGAGCTGTTTTTT. It yields the protein CASSLTDTGELFF.

This clonotype was seen a few times. This chain links TRBV20-1 with TRBJ2-7; the D is unclear. The CDR3 runs to 12 residues. Trimming took off 3 bases at V and 1 base at J, with 7 bases between the two ends. Per germline, CDR1 DFQATT and CDR2 SNEGSKA (reference sequence). The CDR3 sequence is CSASPSSYEQYF. The CDR3 DNA follows: TGCAGTGCTAGTCCCTCTTCCTACGAGCAGTACTTC.

This clonotype was counted only a few times. This chain uses TRBV5-1 with TRBJ2-1, with a weak D call TRBD1 (6 bases). V was pared by 7 bases and J by 6 bases, with 17 bases between. This CDR3 has 14 amino acids. Germline CDR1 reads SGHRS; CDR2 reads YFSETQ. The CDR3 here is CASDSTGTSNEQFF. The CDR3 bases are TGCGCCAGCGACTCAACAGGGACCTCCAATGAGCAGTTCTTC.

This clonotype was detected only once. The rearrangement joins TRBV20-1 to TRBJ1-1; the D gene is possibly TRBD1 (6 bases). The CDR3 is made up of 14 amino acids. Germline V gene data show CDR1 as DFQATT and CDR2 as SNEGSKA (reference sequence). The germline V and J ends were trimmed by 3 bases and 4 bases, with 15 bases remaining between them. CDR3 nucleotides: TGCAGTGCTAGCCCCCCAGGGGCATTCACTGAAGCTTTCTTT. It yields the protein CSASPPGAFTEAFF.

To note about this clonotype: Mismatch with germline at one junction end may stem from a read error. The gene calls are TRBV5-1 and TRBJ1-1, with D unresolved. Germline V CDR1 and CDR2: SGHRS, YFSETQ. The CDR3 totals 15 residues. This CDR3 reads CASSLDGAMNTEAFF. The CDR3, as DNA: TGCGCCAGCAGCTTGGATGGAGCCATGAACACGGAAGCTTTCTTT.

The chain recombines TRBV5-1 with TRBJ2-5, with 7 positions matching TRBD1. With V trimmed by 4 bases and J by 1 base, 10 bases remained unmatched. Germline values: CDR1 SGHRS, CDR2 YFSETQ. The CDR3 sequence is 16 residues long. The CDR3 nucleotides are TGCGCCAGCAGCCCTACAGGGGCCCCCATCCAAGAGACCCAGTACTTC. Its protein product is CASSPTGAPIQETQYF. The entire variable domain, with the rest obtained from reference TRBV5-1 and TRBJ2-5, is as follows: KAGVTQTPRYLIKTRGQQVTLSCSPISGHRSVSWYQQTPGQGLQFLFEYFSETQRNKGNFPGRFSGRQFSNSRSEMNVSTLELGDSALYLCASSPTGAPIQETQYFGPGTRLLVL.